One and the same sample provided the 28 T cell receptor beta chains below, sequenced in a study of blood T cells in healthy people across ages. Through a sample-barcoded 5' primer and a J-beta primer mix, a second PCR was run for roughly 7 to 12 cycles. TCRdb fed the 5' RACE reads into MiXCR, producing one record per CDR3 protein. The sample includes 1 million or so distinct CDR3 sequences, more than 40% of them seen just once. The material sequenced was blood. The source of these receptors is a woman in her sixties or seventies in good health.

There are a few counts of this clonotype. The gene calls are TRBV12-3 or TRBV12-4 and TRBJ2-7, with 9 bases matching TRBD1. CDR3 length: 15 amino acids. The trim removed 5 bases at V and 1 base at J, leaving 6 bases unmatched. This chain's CDR3 is CASSPGQGMSYEQYF. In DNA, the CDR3 is TGTGCCAGCAGTCCCGGACAGGGGATGTCCTACGAGCAGTACTTC.

This clonotype was observed a handful of times. The CDR3 is CASRGGTRARRETEAFF. The CDR3 bases are TGTGCCAGCAGGGGCGGTACCCGGGCCCGGAGGGAGACTGAAGCTTTCTTT. V and J are TRBV25-1 and TRBJ1-1; D gene unclear. Germline V gives CDR1 MGHDK, CDR2 SYGVNS. The CDR3 contains 17 residues. Trimming stripped 6 bases from V and 5 bases from J, with 25 bases between.

The chain uses TRBV6-5 and TRBJ2-4; D is possibly TRBD2 (5 bases). Trimming removed 6 bases at V and 3 bases at J, with 15 bases between. Germline-derived CDR1 and CDR2 are MNHEY and SVGAGI. The CDR3 has 15 amino acids. In nucleotides, the CDR3 is TGTGCCAGCAGCCCCCGGCGAAGCGGCAAAAACATTCAGTACTTC. Its protein product is CASSPRRSGKNIQYF.

V gene TRBV7-6 combines with J gene TRBJ1-1, with D uncertain. Germline loops: CDR1 SGHVS, CDR2 FNYEAQ. The CDR3 is made up of 14 amino acids. With 2 bases removed from V and 4 bases from J, the gap between germline ends came to 11 bases. The CDR3 loop reads CASSLIENPTEAFF. CDR3 nucleotides: TGTGCCAGCAGCTTAATAGAGAACCCCACTGAAGCTTTCTTT.

The chain is built from TRBV9 and TRBJ2-5, with 7 bases that match TRBD1. The CDR3 length is 14 residues. V lost 0 bases, J lost 7 bases, and 6 bases stayed unmatched. Germline assignment: CDR1 SGDLS and CDR2 YYNGEE. The CDR3 region has the DNA TGTGCCAGCAGCGTAGCGACAGGGACGGGGACCCAGTACTTC. It encodes CASSVATGTGTQYF.

This clonotype was detected only a few times. The chain recombines TRBV5-5 with TRBJ2-7; D may be TRBD1 (5 bases). Trimming removed 4 bases at V and 0 bases at J, with 20 bases between. The CDR3 extends over 17 amino acids. Germline CDR1 reads SGHKS; CDR2 reads YYEKEE (reference sequence). In DNA form, the CDR3 reads TGTGCCAGCAGCCCGACCGTTACGAGCGACAGCTCCTACGAGCAGTACTTC. Translated: CASSPTVTSDSSYEQYF. The entire variable domain, with the rest obtained from reference TRBV5-5 and TRBJ2-7, is as follows: DAGVTQSPTHLIKTRGQQVTLRCSPISGHKSVSWYQQVLGQGPQFIFQYYEKEERGRGNFPDRFSARQFPNYSSELNVNALLLGDSALYLCASSPTVTSDSSYEQYFGPGTRLTVT.

The gene calls are TRBV28 and TRBJ2-4; 14 bases fit TRBD2. Germline V gene sequence: CDR1 MDHEN, CDR2 SYDVKM. V was pared by 4 bases and J by 0 bases, with 5 bases of the junction left unmatched. The CDR3 consists of 18 residues. The chain's CDR3 is CASSSGLAGERAKNIQYF. In DNA, the CDR3 is TGTGCCAGCAGTTCGGGACTAGCGGGAGAGCGAGCCAAAAACATTCAGTACTTC.

This clonotype was picked up a small number of times. The J gene is TRBJ2-7, the V gene TRBV10-3; D might be TRBD1 (6 bases). Trimming removed 2 bases from V and 4 bases from J, with 15 bases in between. The CDR3 consists of 15 residues. CDR1 is ENHRY, CDR2 SYGVKD, per germline. This chain's CDR3 is CAISEAVRGKYEQYF. CDR3 coding DNA: TGTGCCATCAGTGAGGCGGTCAGGGGCAAATACGAGCAGTACTTC.

This rearrangement joins TRBV15 to TRBJ2-3, with 9 bases fitting TRBD2. This CDR3 spans 19 amino acids. V shed 0 bases and J 5 bases; nucleotides not matched to a gene: 15. CDR1 is LNHNV, CDR2 YYDKDF, per germline (reference sequence). The CDR3 spells CATSRDRMGDLAGEDTQYF. The CDR3, as DNA: TGTGCCACCAGCAGAGATAGGATGGGTGATTTAGCGGGAGAAGATACGCAGTATTTT.

CDR3 in amino acids: CASNSGGKAYEQYF. In nucleotides, the CDR3 is TGTGCCAGCAACAGTGGGGGGAAAGCCTACGAGCAGTACTTC. The chain is built from TRBV2 and TRBJ2-7; perhaps TRBD2 as D (6 bases). V shed 7 bases and J shed 2 bases, with 15 bases lying between them. CDR3 length: 14 residues. CDR1 is SNHLY, CDR2 FYNNEI, per germline.

The V and J genes are TRBV5-1 and TRBJ2-1, with TRBD2 matching over 14 bases. Germline V gene sequence: CDR1 SGHRS, CDR2 YFSETQ. The CDR3 covers 16 residues. V was clipped by 5 bases and J by 8 bases; unmatched bases: 9. The CDR3 here is CASRLTSGRVFDEQFF. The DNA for the CDR3 is TGCGCCAGCAGACTGACTAGCGGGAGGGTCTTTGATGAGCAGTTCTTC.

The chain couples TRBV4-1 to TRBJ1-4, with unresolved D. Trimming cost V 3 bases and J 6 bases, with 11 bases left between them. This CDR3 has 14 amino acids. From germline, CDR1 is MGHRA and CDR2 YSYEKL. The CDR3 region is CASSQTDRDEKLFF. For the CDR3, the DNA is TGCGCCAGCAGCCAGACTGATAGGGATGAAAAACTGTTTTTT.

V usage is TRBV12-3 or TRBV12-4 and J usage is TRBJ2-4, with D unclear. Trimming removed 6 bases at V and 0 bases at J, with 9 bases between. CDR3 length equals 14 residues. The CDR3: CASRNEAAKNIQYF. The CDR3 region has the DNA TGTGCCAGCAGAAACGAAGCAGCCAAAAACATTCAGTACTTC.

Many counts were recorded for this clonotype. CDR3 in amino acids: CASSLDQGPYEQYF. CDR3 bases: TGTGCCAGCAGCTTAGACCAGGGCCCCTACGAGCAGTACTTC. The rearrangement uses TRBV11-2 and TRBJ2-7; possibly TRBD1 for D (5 bases). The V gene lost 0 bases and the J gene lost 2 bases, with 8 bases spanning the gap. The germline gives CDR1 SGHAT, CDR2 FQNNGV. The CDR3 sequence is 14 residues long.

The rearrangement uses TRBV27 and TRBJ2-7; D is unclear. Trimming took 6 bases from V and 2 from J, leaving 11 bases between them. This CDR3 is 13 amino acids long. The V gene's germline CDR1 is MNHEY and CDR2 SMNVEV (reference sequence). CDR3 amino acids: CASSRAQAYEQYF. CDR3 bases: TGTGCCAGCAGCCGAGCCCAGGCCTACGAGCAGTACTTC.

This clonotype showed up just a few times. The chain employs TRBV20-1 and TRBJ2-5, with D perhaps being TRBD1 or TRBD2 (5 bases each). The length of the CDR3 is 12 residues. Germline V gives CDR1 DFQATT, CDR2 SNEGSKA (reference sequence). Trimming stripped 4 bases from V and 6 bases from J, with 12 bases between. The CDR3 bases are TGCAGTGCTAACCAGGGAGCAAAGACCCAGTACTTC. Its protein is CSANQGAKTQYF.

The rearrangement links TRBV4-1 to TRBJ1-3; D perhaps matches TRBD1 (5 bases). This CDR3 comprises 14 residues. V was clipped by 5 bases and J by 0 bases, with 8 bases between them. In germline, CDR1 is MGHRA, CDR2 YSYEKL. CDR3 residues: CASSGTDSGNTIYF. In nucleotides, the CDR3 is TGCGCCAGCAGCGGGACTGACTCTGGAAACACCATATATTTT.

This clonotype was recorded only once. The rearrangement uses TRBV5-1 and TRBJ1-2, with 10 bases fitting TRBD1. The CDR3 consists of 17 residues. CDR1 and CDR2 from the germline V gene are SGHRS and YFSETQ. V lost 1 base to trimming and J lost 2 bases; unmatched junction nucleotides: 8. The chain's CDR3 is CASSLTVGTGENYGYTF. The CDR3 DNA reads as TGCGCCAGCAGCTTGACCGTTGGGACAGGGGAAAACTATGGCTACACCTTC.

J is TRBJ1-2 and V is TRBV5-1, with TRBD1 matching 9 bases. Trimming at V came to 3 bases and at J to 5 bases, leaving 8 bases not matched to a gene. The CDR3 is 15 amino acids. The V gene's germline CDR1 is SGHRS and CDR2 YFSETQ. CDR3 amino acids: CASSWRPGQGYGYTF. CDR3 nucleotides: TGCGCCAGCAGCTGGAGACCGGGACAGGGATATGGCTACACCTTC. Full variable domain (remainder filled in from reference TRBV5-1 and TRBJ1-2): KAGVTQTPRYLIKTRGQQVTLSCSPISGHRSVSWYQQTPGQGLQFLFEYFSETQRNKGNFPGRFSGRQFSNSRSEMNVSTLELGDSALYLCASSWRPGQGYGYTFGSGTRLTVV.

The chain links TRBV27 to TRBJ2-7; D unclear. The J call could be wrong; TRBJ2-5 is a better fit for the DNA end. The CDR3 contains 12 residues. CDR1 MNHEY and CDR2 SMNVEV come from the germline V gene (reference sequence). CDR3 DNA sequence: TGTGCCAGCAGATCCGAAATGGAGACCCAGTACTTC. Its protein is CASRSEMETQYF.

This clonotype was detected once. The junction departs from the called germline gene at one end, perhaps through a read error. The chain recombines TRBV28 with TRBJ1-2; no clear D. CDR1 MDHEN and CDR2 SYDVKM come from the germline V gene. The CDR3 is 11 amino acids. The CDR3 coding sequence is TGTGTCAGCAGTTGGGAGGGTGGCTACACCTTC. Protein sequence: CVSSWEGGYTF.

This clonotype was picked up a small number of times. The chain carries TRBV29-1 and TRBJ2-7, with D possibly matching TRBD1 (6 bases). The germline CDR1 and CDR2 sequences are SQVTM and ANQGSEA. The germline V and J ends were trimmed by 2 bases and 3 bases, with 17 bases remaining between them. This CDR3 has 15 residues. CDR3: CSVERWGLDSYEQYF. The CDR3 DNA reads as TGCAGCGTTGAAAGGTGGGGGCTGGACAGCTACGAGCAGTACTTC.

The J gene is TRBJ1-1, the V gene TRBV18; D gene uncertain. Trimming stripped 2 bases from V and 0 bases from J, with 13 bases between. Germline-derived CDR1 and CDR2 are KGHSH and LQKENI. The CDR3 extends over 16 amino acids. CDR3 in amino acids: CASSPSQVTVNTEAFF. The CDR3 DNA sequence: TGTGCCAGCTCACCATCTCAGGTTACCGTGAACACTGAAGCTTTCTTT.

This clonotype was found a few times. The genes are TRBV25-1 and TRBJ2-6; D not certain. The ends were cut back, 3 bases at V and 4 bases at J, with 13 bases in the middle. The CDR3 sequence is 16 residues long. Germline CDR1 reads MGHDK; CDR2 reads SYGVNS. As DNA, the CDR3 is TGTGCCAGCAGTGAGGGGTATCTAGACGGGGCCAACGTCCTGACTTTC. Its protein is CASSEGYLDGANVLTF.

V gene TRBV25-1 combines with J gene TRBJ2-7; 9 bases fit TRBD1. The V segment lost 0 bases and the J segment 2 bases; nucleotides outside the gene matches: 5. This CDR3 is built from 16 residues. Per germline, CDR1 MGHDK and CDR2 SYGVNS. The CDR3 DNA reads TGTGCCAGCAGTGAATATGGGGACAGGGCGGCCTACGAGCAGTACTTC. Its translation: CASSEYGDRAAYEQYF.

The chain links TRBV4-1 to TRBJ2-6; D may be TRBD2 (6 bases). V was cut by 1 base and J by 0 bases, with 19 bases left in between. This CDR3 contains 20 residues. The germline gives CDR1 MGHRA, CDR2 YSYEKL. The CDR3 here is CASSQAPQLTSRSGANVLTF. In nucleotides, the CDR3 is TGCGCCAGCAGCCAAGCCCCCCAATTGACTAGTCGCTCTGGGGCCAACGTCCTGACTTTC.

The chain combines TRBV20-1 with TRBJ2-3, with D perhaps TRBD1 (7 bases). Germline loops: CDR1 DFQATT, CDR2 SNEGSKA (reference sequence). The CDR3 length is 16 residues. V was shortened by 2 bases and J by 3 bases, with 18 bases between the two germline ends. The CDR3 sequence: CSARPRTGGNTDTQYF. The DNA of the CDR3 is TGCAGTGCTAGACCGCGGACAGGAGGGAATACAGATACGCAGTATTTT.

Comments on this clonotype: The junction shows a germline mismatch at one end, possibly a read error. The chain carries TRBV20-1 and TRBJ2-4, with D uncertain. The J call may be faulty, since TRBJ2-7 better matches the DNA end. CDR1 and CDR2 (germline): DFQATT, SNEGSKA (reference sequence). CDR3 length: 14 residues. Here the CDR3 DNA reads TGCAGTGTTAGAGATCGTGGCGTCGACTACGAGCAGTACTTC. This gives the protein CSVRDRGVDYEQYF.